The 20 T cell receptor beta chains given below trace back to one sample, sequenced in a study of T cell clonality in common variable immunodeficiency (dated by TCRdb to about 2015). Library construction relied on the immunoSEQ multiplex PCR assay. TCRdb took over this immuneACCESS table, retaining in-frame rearrangements with V and J assigned. Such tables are incomplete; in checked studies, under half of the missing clones stem from an unresolved V gene, and the remainder is unexplained. The table records roughly 29,000 clones for this sample, and not one of them appears only once. Approximately 13% of the sample is in the top ten clones. The specimen was peripheral blood mononuclear cells. The receptor set was obtained from a person aged 18 to 75 in good health.

This clone was observed many times. CDR3 in amino acids: CASNQGYNEQFF. The CDR3 DNA, read in part, is TGCGCCAGCAACCAGGGTTACAATGAG. This rearrangement joins TRBV5-1 to TRBJ2-1; D might be TRBD1 (5 bases). The read falls 3 residues short of the CDR3 end, and the missing part is taken from the germline J gene. The CDR3 is 12 residues long. With 6 bases removed from V and 4 bases from J, the gap between germline ends came to 8 bases. Germline CDR1 reads SGHRS; CDR2 reads YFSETQ.

At least ten counts were recorded for this clone. The CDR3 end lies 3 residues beyond the end of the read and is filled in from the germline J gene. The rearrangement joins TRBV20-1 to TRBJ1-6, with 7 bases that match TRBD1. The CDR3 spans 14 residues. Trimming took 1 base from V and 9 from J; bases not matched to a gene: 6. From germline, CDR1 is DFQATT and CDR2 SNEGSKA (reference sequence). The CDR3 loop reads CSARADRWSSPLHF. The CDR3 bases that were read are TGCAGTGCTAGAGCGGACAGGTGGAGTTCACCC.

This clone was recorded many times. The read ends 3 residues before the CDR3 terminus; that terminus is restored from the germline J gene. The chain joins TRBV7-9 to TRBJ1-4, with TRBD1 identical over 8 bases. CDR1 and CDR2 (germline): SEHNR, FQNEAQ (reference sequence). CDR3 length: 15 amino acids. V shed 1 base, J shed 5 bases, and the junction held 3 bases outside the gene matches. CDR3 loop: CASSLGGTGNEKLFF. The CDR3 bases that were read are TGTGCCAGCAGCTTAGGAGGGACAGGCAATGAAAAA.

This clone was recorded at least ten times. Sequencing ends 3 residues short of the CDR3 end; the germline J gene provides the rest. The rearrangement links TRBV6-2 or TRBV6-3 to TRBJ2-2; no firm D call. This CDR3 is 14 amino acids long. V dropped 2 bases and J dropped 3 bases, with 7 bases sitting between them. Germline CDR1 reads MNHEY; CDR2 reads SVGEGT. CDR3 amino acids: CASSYPSHTGELFF. CDR3 DNA (partial): TGTGCCAGCAGTTACCCCTCTCACACCGGGGAG.

Comment on this clone: The read falls 3 residues short of the CDR3 end, and the missing part is taken from the germline J gene. The rearrangement links TRBV30 to TRBJ1-1; D remains unclear. The CDR3 covers 11 residues. From germline, CDR1 is GTSNPN and CDR2 SVGIG (reference sequence). The V end was cut by 4 bases, the J end by 5 bases, with 8 bases between. This CDR3 is CAWNAETEAFF. Incomplete CDR3 DNA: TGTGCCTGGAATGCGGAAACTGAA. The full variable domain, with the rest looked up from reference TRBV30 and TRBJ1-1, is SQTIHQWPATLVQPVGSPLSLECTVEGTSNPNLYWYRQAAGRGLQLLFYSVGIGQISSEVPQNLSASRPQDRQFILSSKKLLLSDSGFYLCAWNAETEAFFGQGTRLTVV.

This clone was seen only a few times. The read finishes 3 residues shy of the CDR3 end, and the germline J gene is used to complete it. The chain links TRBV19 to TRBJ2-7, with a weak D call TRBD1 (6 bases). Trimming cost V 5 bases and J 3 bases, with 14 bases left between them. The germline gives CDR1 LNHDA, CDR2 SQIVND (reference sequence). The CDR3 covers 14 residues. Incomplete CDR3 DNA: TGTGCCAGTAGTCCTCCAGGACAGATCTACGAG. Translated: CASSPPGQIYE. The whole CDR3 is CASSPPGQIYEQYF.

Ten or more counts support this clone. From the germline J gene comes the end of the CDR3, since the read stops 3 residues before it. The chain carries TRBV10-3 and TRBJ2-7; D gene ambiguous. The germline gives CDR1 ENHRY, CDR2 SYGVKD. V dropped 1 base and J dropped 4 bases, with 5 bases sitting between them. CDR3 length equals 12 residues. The CDR3 sequence is CAISEWRYEQYF. The CDR3 bases that were read are TGTGCCATCAGTGAGTGGCGGTACGAG.

The table lists this clone with many counts. The read terminates 3 residues before the CDR3 end, so the remaining end is supplied by the germline J gene. The genes are TRBV20-1 and TRBJ2-2, with D possibly TRBD2 on 5 matching bases. Trimming cost V 2 bases and J 3 bases, with 13 bases left between them. The CDR3 is 15 residues long. Germline V gene sequence: CDR1 DFQATT, CDR2 SNEGSKA (reference sequence). The CDR3 reads CSARLTGLHTGELFF. The sequenced CDR3 bases are TGCAGTGCTAGACTTACCGGACTGCACACCGGGGAG.

Ten or more counts support this clone. The CDR3 is cut off 3 residues early in the read; its end comes from the germline J gene. This chain joins TRBV5-4 and TRBJ1-6, with unresolved D. The V end was cut by 3 bases, the J end by 7 bases, with 11 bases between. CDR3 length: 14 residues. Germline values: CDR1 SGHNT, CDR2 YYREEE (reference sequence). Partial CDR3 DNA: TGTGCCAGCAGCTCCCCCGCGCTGAATTCACCC. The encoded protein is CASSSPALNSP. The full CDR3 protein reads CASSSPALNSPLHF. The variable domain in full, with the rest retrieved from reference TRBV5-4 and TRBJ1-6, is ETGVTQSPTHLIKTRGQQVTLRCSSQSGHNTVSWYQQALGQGPQFIFQYYREEENGRGNFPPRFSGLQFPNYSSELNVNALELDDSALYLCASSSPALNSPLHFGNGTRLTVT.

Comment on this clone: The sequenced fragment ends 3 residues before the CDR3 boundary, so the rest is inferred from the germline J gene. The chain links TRBV19 to TRBJ2-5; 10 bases match TRBD2. The length of the CDR3 is 16 residues. The trim removed 3 bases at V and 4 bases at J, leaving 8 bases unmatched. Germline assignment: CDR1 LNHDA and CDR2 SQIVND (reference sequence). The CDR3 protein is CASSILASGGRETQYF. The DNA read from the CDR3 is TGTGCCAGTAGTATTTTGGCTAGCGGGGGAAGAGAGACC. The full variable domain, rest sourced from reference TRBV19 and TRBJ2-5, is DGGITQSPKYLFRKEGQNVTLSCEQNLNHDAMYWYRQDPGQGLRLIYYSQIVNDFQKGDIAEGYSVSREKKESFPLTVTSAQKNPTAFYLCASSILASGGRETQYFGPGTRLLVL.

This clone has a count of ten or more. The CDR3 end is not reached by the read, which stops 3 residues before it; the germline J gene fills it in. The J gene is TRBJ1-4, the V gene TRBV20-1; D call uncertain. Germline V gives CDR1 DFQATT, CDR2 SNEGSKA (reference sequence). The CDR3 extends over 12 amino acids. CDR3 protein: CSASLMPEGLFF. The sequenced CDR3 bases are TGCAGTGCTAGTTTAATGCCGGAGGGA.

Only a few counts were recorded for this clone. With the read ending 3 residues before the CDR3 end, the germline J gene is used to fill in that end. V usage is TRBV7-9 and J usage is TRBJ2-7; D is unresolved. Germline CDR1 reads SEHNR; CDR2 reads FQNEAQ (reference sequence). CDR3 length: 14 amino acids. Trimming pared 4 bases from V and 5 bases from J, leaving 15 bases between. The CDR3 is CASSSYGSADEQYF. The CDR3 bases that were read are TGTGCCAGCAGCTCGTACGGGTCGGCTGACGAG.

This clone was counted at least ten times. The read terminates 3 residues before the CDR3 end, so the remaining end is supplied by the germline J gene. The rearrangement links TRBV29-1 to TRBJ2-6; 8 bases fit TRBD1. This CDR3 has 13 amino acids. V lost 4 bases to trimming and J lost 4 bases; unmatched junction nucleotides: 0. Germline CDR1 SQVTM, CDR2 ANQGSEA. The CDR3 loop is CSVGQGGANVLTF. The sequenced part of the CDR3 DNA is TGCAGCGTTGGACAGGGGGGGGCCAACGTC.

This clone was seen more than once but under ten times. The junction and the germline gene differ at one end; a read error may be behind it. The read ends 3 residues shy of where the CDR3 ends; the end is completed using the germline J gene. The same CDR3 can be traced to other DNA sequences in this sample. V gene TRBV7-9 combines with J gene TRBJ2-7, with D unclear. CDR1 SEHNR and CDR2 FQNEAQ come from the germline V gene (reference sequence). CDR3 length: 13 residues. The CDR3 here is CTRSPTFGNEQYF. Incomplete CDR3 DNA: TGTACCAGGAGCCCGACATTCGGTAACGAG.

This clone was counted many times. The read ends 3 residues before the CDR3 terminus; that terminus is restored from the germline J gene. The chain couples TRBV4-2 to TRBJ2-3; 12 bases align to TRBD2. CDR1 is LGHNA and CDR2 is YNFKEQ in the germline V gene. V was pared by 5 bases and J by 1 base, with 1 base of the junction left unmatched. The CDR3 has 15 residues. The CDR3 bases that were read are TGTGCCAGCAGCAGGACTAGCGGGGGCACAGATACG. Encoded protein: CASSRTSGGTDT. The CDR3, in full, reads CASSRTSGGTDTQYF.

This clone was seen at least ten times. Incomplete CDR3 DNA: TGTGCCAGCTCTACGGGGTTCTCTGGGGCCAACGTC. The encoded protein is CASSTGFSGANV. The complete CDR3 sequence is CASSTGFSGANVLTF. The rearrangement links TRBV18 to TRBJ2-6; TRBD2 is a possible D gene (5 bases). The CDR3 goes on 3 residues after the read ends, and that part is filled in from the germline J gene. Trimming shortened V by 6 bases and J by 0 bases, and 9 bases separated the two germline ends. CDR1 is KGHSH and CDR2 is LQKENI in the germline V gene. This CDR3 contains 15 residues. The variable domain in full, completed from reference TRBV18 and TRBJ2-6, reads NAGVMQNPRHLVRRRGQEARLRCSPMKGHSHVYWYRQLPEEGLKFMVYLQKENIIDESGMPKERFSAEFPKEGPSILRIQQVVRGDSAAYFCASSTGFSGANVLTFGAGSRLTVL.

Points on this clone: The DNA ends 3 residues before the CDR3 does, and the rest of the CDR3 is filled in from the germline J gene. The rearrangement uses TRBV19 and TRBJ1-5; TRBD1 might be the D (6 bases). V shed 5 bases and J shed 9 bases, with 17 bases lying between them. This CDR3 comprises 14 residues. From germline, CDR1 is LNHDA and CDR2 SQIVND (reference sequence). CDR3 DNA (partial): TGTGCCAGTAGTTTAGGGGGTTTGGGGCGGCCC. Protein product: CASSLGGLGRP. The CDR3 as a whole reads CASSLGGLGRPQHF.

This clone was detected ten times or more. The observed sequence ends 3 residues before the CDR3 terminus, with the missing tail filled in from the germline J gene. The chain joins TRBV7-3 to TRBJ1-2, with 7 nucleotides matching TRBD1. V dropped 2 bases and J dropped 7; count of bases not matched to a gene: 13. Germline V lookup: CDR1 SGHTA, CDR2 FQGTGA. This CDR3 contains 16 residues. The CDR3 sequence: CASSLSRTGGSTGYTF. CDR3 DNA, as far as it was read: TGTGCCAGCAGCTTATCCCGGACAGGTGGAAGCACTGGC.

At least ten counts were recorded for this clone. Read sequence stops 3 residues before the CDR3 end, and the germline J gene provides the missing end. The J gene is TRBJ2-1, the V gene TRBV29-1, with TRBD2 identical over 8 bases. This CDR3 comprises 13 residues. In germline, CDR1 is SQVTM, CDR2 ANQGSEA. The CDR3 loop reads CRARGGSYNEQFF. The sequenced CDR3 bases are TGCAGAGCCCGGGGGGGCTCCTACAATGAG.

This clone was seen at least ten times. The CDR3 end lies 3 residues beyond the end of the read and is filled in from the germline J gene. The rearrangement uses TRBV6-2 or TRBV6-3 and TRBJ2-1; 8 bases are shared with TRBD2. The CDR3 is 16 amino acids. Trimming removed 4 bases from V and 2 bases from J; junction bases left unmatched: 7. Germline CDR1 MNHEY, CDR2 SVGEGT. Incomplete CDR3 DNA: TGTGCCAGCAGTTTGATTAGCGGGAACACCTACAATGAG. Residues: CASSLISGNTYNE. The entire CDR3 protein is CASSLISGNTYNEQFF.